Each of the 28 T cell receptor beta chains below was sequenced from the same sample in a study of blood T cell repertoires in COVID-19. TCRdb's table, derived via immunoSEQ multiplex PCR, lists solely in-frame clones and lacks some. The repertoire holds about 170,000 clones, with about nine tenths as singletons. The sample comprised PBMCs or T cells enriched from blood (not recorded which). The receptors originated from a woman aged 18-35 years who had recovered from COVID-19.

V and J are TRBV6-5 and TRBJ2-2; D gene unclear. This CDR3 is built from 15 residues. With 7 bases removed from V and 3 bases from J, the gap between germline ends came to 15 bases. CDR1 is MNHEY, CDR2 SVGAGI, per germline. CDR3 sequence (DNA): TGTGCCAGCACCCCACTTTCTACTCACACCGGGGAGCTGTTTTTT. As protein: CASTPLSTHTGELFF.

To note about this clone: Germline and junction disagree at one end, which may indicate a read error. This chain links TRBV7-7 with TRBJ2-2; TRBD2 matches 12 bases. Germline V lookup: CDR1 SSHAT, CDR2 FNYEAQ (reference sequence). The CDR3 is made up of 16 amino acids. CDR3 nucleotides: TGTGCTAGCAGCGAACTAGCGGGAGGCGACACCGGGGAGCTGTTTTTT. Encoded protein: CASSELAGGDTGELFF.

The CDR3 sequence is CASSPRLAGALKTQYF. The CDR3 nucleotides read TGTGCCAGCAGTCCCCGACTAGCGGGAGCGCTTAAGACCCAGTACTTC. The J gene is TRBJ2-5, the V gene TRBV28, with 12 positions matching TRBD2. The junction had 10 bases not matched to a gene; V was cut back by 5 bases and J by 6 bases. The CDR3 has 16 amino acids. Germline CDR1 and CDR2: MDHEN and SYDVKM.

The chain combines TRBV7-2 with TRBJ2-3; D is unclear. CDR3 length: 13 residues. V was trimmed by 0 bases and J by 5 bases, leaving 6 bases between them. Germline V lookup: CDR1 SGHTA, CDR2 FQGNSA. CDR3 amino acids: CASSLAEVDTQYF. In nucleotides, the CDR3 is TGTGCCAGCAGCTTAGCCGAGGTAGATACGCAGTATTTT.

V is TRBV13 and J is TRBJ2-1; TRBD2 matches at 11 bases. Germline CDR1 and CDR2: PRHDT and FYEKMQ (reference sequence). With 5 bases clipped from V and 4 bases from J, the junction kept 4 bases outside the gene matches. The CDR3 length is 15 residues. The CDR3 nucleotides read TGTGCCAGCAGCCCGACTAGCGGGATTTACAATGAGCAGTTCTTC. Its translation: CASSPTSGIYNEQFF.

The V and J genes are TRBV11-3 and TRBJ2-1; a weak D match, TRBD1 (5 bases). Per the germline V gene, CDR1 is SGHNT and CDR2 is YENEEA. The germline V and J ends were trimmed by 3 bases and 9 bases, with 6 bases remaining between them. There are 11 residues in the CDR3. CDR3 DNA: TGTGCCAGCAGCTTGGGGCCTGAGCAGTTCTTC. Translating it yields CASSLGPEQFF.

The chain carries TRBV28 and TRBJ2-7, with 7 bases that match TRBD2. The CDR3 sequence is 14 residues long. Trimming took 5 bases from V and 3 from J; bases not matched to a gene: 7. Per the germline V gene, CDR1 is MDHEN and CDR2 is SYDVKM. The CDR3 protein is CASSTAGEIYEQYF. As DNA, the CDR3 is TGTGCCAGCAGTACGGCGGGAGAGATCTACGAGCAGTACTTC. Combining the CDR3 with reference TRBV28 and TRBJ2-7 gives the whole variable domain DVKVTQSSRYLVKRTGEKVFLECVQDMDHENMFWYRQDPGLGLRLIYFSYDVKMKEKGDIPEGYSVSREKKERFSLILESASTNQTSMYLCASSTAGEIYEQYFGPGTRLTVT.

The chain employs TRBV5-4 and TRBJ2-5; D remains ambiguous. CDR3 length: 15 residues. The V gene lost 4 bases and the J gene lost 5 bases, with 18 bases spanning the gap. CDR1 is SGHNT and CDR2 is YYREEE in the germline V gene (reference sequence). CDR3 nucleotides: TGTGCCAGCAGCGTGGAACACGGCGGAACGGAGACCCAGTACTTC. It codes for CASSVEHGGTETQYF.

The chain combines TRBV9 with TRBJ1-2; tentative D call: TRBD1 (5 bases). The CDR3 consists of 17 residues. Germline V gene lookup returns CDR1 SGDLS and CDR2 YYNGEE. Between the trimmed V and J ends, which lost 3 bases and 5 bases, there was a span of 23 bases. CDR3 sequence: CASSGHPREGKGYGYTF. The CDR3 DNA sequence: TGTGCCAGCAGCGGCCACCCAAGGGAGGGAAAGGGGTATGGCTACACCTTC.

The chain combines TRBV5-1 with TRBJ2-5, with 7 positions matching TRBD2. Germline CDR1 and CDR2: SGHRS and YFSETQ. The CDR3 contains 17 residues. The ends lost 7 bases at V and 1 base at J; junction bases unmatched: 16. The CDR3 region is CASRGSPGNLAQETQYF. DNA for the CDR3: TGCGCCAGCCGCGGGAGTCCCGGGAATTTGGCCCAAGAGACCCAGTACTTC.

The genes are TRBV7-9 and TRBJ2-3; no firm D call. This CDR3 contains 12 residues. Trimming cost V 8 bases and J 1 base, with 7 bases left between them. Germline CDR1 and CDR2: SEHNR and FQNEAQ (reference sequence). As DNA, the CDR3 is TGTGCCAGCGCGGCCGGCACAGATACGCAGTATTTT. Translating gives CASAAGTDTQYF.

The CDR3 sequence: CATSDQGQGKDTQYF. The DNA of the CDR3 is TGTGCCACCAGTGACCAAGGACAGGGGAAAGATACGCAGTATTTT. The J gene is TRBJ2-3, the V gene TRBV24-1; 9 bases align to TRBD1. Per germline, CDR1 KGHDR and CDR2 SFDVKD. Trimming at V came to 4 bases and at J to 5 bases, leaving 6 bases not matched to a gene. CDR3 length: 15 residues.

The chain combines TRBV6-5 with TRBJ2-1; 9 bases fit TRBD1. Trimming took 10 bases from V and 7 from J; bases not matched to a gene: 11. Germline V lookup: CDR1 MNHEY, CDR2 SVGAGI. The CDR3 consists of 14 residues. The CDR3 DNA reads as TGTGCCACCCACCGGGACAGGGTGGTAAATGAGCAGTTCTTC. Amino acid sequence: CATHRDRVVNEQFF.

V gene TRBV21-1 combines with J gene TRBJ2-1; TRBD2, the table's D call, was not compared with the DNA. TRBV21-1 is shown as a pseudogene. The CDR3 covers 20 residues. This CDR3 reads CASSKGETSENKNSYNEQFF. In DNA form, the CDR3 reads TGTGCCAGCAGCAAAGGCGAGACTAGCGAGAATAAAAACTCCTACAATGAGCAGTTCTTC.

This clone appeared once. The rearrangement joins TRBV19 to TRBJ1-2; D is uncertain. Trimming removed 4 bases at V and 0 bases at J, with 9 bases between. Germline CDR1 reads LNHDA; CDR2 reads SQIVND (reference sequence). This CDR3 has 14 residues. CDR3 loop: CASSRVGANYGYTF. Written as DNA, the CDR3 is TGTGCCAGTAGTAGGGTCGGGGCTAACTATGGCTACACCTTC.

Concerning this clone: This specimen includes other DNA sequences encoding the same CDR3. V usage is TRBV28 and J usage is TRBJ1-1; D may be TRBD1 (5 bases). CDR3 length: 13 residues. V was cut by 6 bases and J by 5 bases, with 13 bases left in between. CDR1 is MDHEN, CDR2 SYDVKM, per germline. The CDR3 DNA reads TGTGCCAGCAGACAAACAGGTAGGACTGAAGCTTTCTTT. Translation gives CASRQTGRTEAFF.

The chain recombines TRBV28 with TRBJ2-5; 10 bases line up with TRBD2. With 7 bases clipped from V and 2 bases from J, the junction kept 10 bases outside the gene matches. The CDR3 spans 16 residues. Germline-derived CDR1 and CDR2 are MDHEN and SYDVKM. CDR3 nucleotides: TGTGCCAGCACCCACCCCGGGACTAGCGCTCAAGAGACCCAGTACTTC. The encoded protein is CASTHPGTSAQETQYF. Together with reference TRBV28 and TRBJ2-5, the CDR3 gives the full variable domain: DVKVTQSSRYLVKRTGEKVFLECVQDMDHENMFWYRQDPGLGLRLIYFSYDVKMKEKGDIPEGYSVSREKKERFSLILESASTNQTSMYLCASTHPGTSAQETQYFGPGTRLLVL.

The chain couples TRBV4-1 to TRBJ2-1; D may be TRBD2 (6 bases). V was shortened by 5 bases and J by 8 bases, with 19 bases between the two germline ends. CDR3 length: 15 residues. Germline V lookup: CDR1 MGHRA, CDR2 YSYEKL. CDR3 protein: CASSSPERVAHEQFF. The CDR3 DNA reads TGCGCCAGCAGCTCGCCCGAGCGGGTCGCCCATGAGCAGTTCTTC.

The chain joins TRBV27 to TRBJ2-5; D may be TRBD1 (6 bases). CDR1 MNHEY and CDR2 SMNVEV come from the germline V gene (reference sequence). This CDR3 comprises 14 residues. Trimming took 2 bases from V and 5 from J, leaving 12 bases between them. For the CDR3, the DNA is TGTGCCAGCAGTTTACAGGGGCGCAGGGAGACCCAGTACTTC. Translation gives CASSLQGRRETQYF.

This chain connects TRBV7-9 to TRBJ2-2; 16 nucleotides line up with TRBD2. This CDR3 is built from 19 residues. Trimming cost V 5 bases and J 1 base; bases outside gene matches: 7. Germline values: CDR1 SEHNR, CDR2 FQNEAQ (reference sequence). The CDR3 is CASSAGTSGRAVNTGELFF. The DNA of the CDR3 is TGTGCCAGCAGCGCGGGGACTAGCGGGAGGGCTGTGAACACCGGGGAGCTGTTTTTT.

J is TRBJ2-3 and V is TRBV15; D remains ambiguous. In germline, CDR1 is LNHNV, CDR2 YYDKDF (reference sequence). The V end lost 1 base, the J end lost 4 bases, and 6 bases lay between the germline ends. The CDR3 spans 13 residues. The CDR3 DNA reads TGTGCCACCAGCAGAGTATACTCAGATACGCAGTATTTT. It translates to CATSRVYSDTQYF.

This chain links TRBV28 with TRBJ2-3; TRBD2 is a possible D gene (5 bases). The V gene's germline CDR1 is MDHEN and CDR2 SYDVKM. Trimming took off 6 bases at V and 5 bases at J, with 6 bases between the two ends. CDR3 length: 11 amino acids. The CDR3 protein is CASRSGDTQYF. CDR3 DNA sequence: TGTGCCAGCAGGAGCGGAGATACGCAGTATTTT.

The chain combines TRBV25-1 with TRBJ1-2; 12 bases are shared with TRBD1. The CDR3 runs to 16 residues. The germline CDR1 and CDR2 sequences are MGHDK and SYGVNS. The V gene end was trimmed by 5 bases and the J gene end by 5 bases; junction bases not matched to a gene: 9. The CDR3 region has the DNA TGTGCCAGCAGTCCCGCCGAGGGACAGGGGGCGTATGGCTACACCTTC. Translated, it gives CASSPAEGQGAYGYTF.

The chain links TRBV30 to TRBJ2-7, with TRBD2 matching 9 bases. The CDR3 is 15 residues long. With 2 bases clipped from V and 2 bases from J, the junction kept 7 bases outside the gene matches. Germline CDR1 is GTSNPN and CDR2 is SVGIG (reference sequence). The CDR3 DNA reads TGTGCCTGGAGTAAGCGGGAGGTCCCAACCTACGAGCAGTACTTC. It translates to CAWSKREVPTYEQYF.

This clone was counted a few times. This chain uses TRBV19 with TRBJ1-5, with D possibly matching TRBD1 (6 bases). This CDR3 has 14 residues. Germline loops: CDR1 LNHDA, CDR2 SQIVND (reference sequence). V lost 7 bases and J lost 7, with 17 bases in between. The CDR3 reads CASKVGGAGQPQHF. The CDR3 bases are TGTGCCAGTAAGGTGGGGGGGGCTGGCCAGCCCCAGCATTTT.

The genes are TRBV30 and TRBJ2-3; TRBD2 might be the D (6 bases). Germline V CDR1 and CDR2: GTSNPN, SVGIG (reference sequence). The CDR3 runs 14 residues. V gave up 1 base and J gave up 0 bases, with 8 bases separating them. This CDR3 reads CAWSGSGSTDTQYF. CDR3 coding DNA: TGTGCCTGGAGTGGCAGCGGGAGCACAGATACGCAGTATTTT.

This chain joins TRBV28 and TRBJ1-4; D gene unclear. From germline, CDR1 is MDHEN and CDR2 SYDVKM. The V gene lost 6 bases and the J gene lost 6 bases, with 26 bases spanning the gap. The CDR3 contains 18 residues. The CDR3 DNA reads TGTGCCAGCAGACGTCGACCTACTTCCCGGATGGGCCATGAAAAACTGTTTTTT. Its protein is CASRRRPTSRMGHEKLFF.

J is TRBJ1-2 and V is TRBV5-1; TRBD1 might be the D (5 bases). This CDR3 is built from 14 residues. The germline gives CDR1 SGHRS, CDR2 YFSETQ. Trimming took 1 base from V and 4 from J, leaving 11 bases between them. CDR3 nucleotide sequence: TGCGCCAGCAGCTTGTGGGGCCAGGGCTATGGCTACACCTTC. Its translation is CASSLWGQGYGYTF. Drawing the rest from reference TRBV5-1 and TRBJ1-2, the complete variable domain is KAGVTQTPRYLIKTRGQQVTLSCSPISGHRSVSWYQQTPGQGLQFLFEYFSETQRNKGNFPGRFSGRQFSNSRSEMNVSTLELGDSALYLCASSLWGQGYGYTFGSGTRLTVV.